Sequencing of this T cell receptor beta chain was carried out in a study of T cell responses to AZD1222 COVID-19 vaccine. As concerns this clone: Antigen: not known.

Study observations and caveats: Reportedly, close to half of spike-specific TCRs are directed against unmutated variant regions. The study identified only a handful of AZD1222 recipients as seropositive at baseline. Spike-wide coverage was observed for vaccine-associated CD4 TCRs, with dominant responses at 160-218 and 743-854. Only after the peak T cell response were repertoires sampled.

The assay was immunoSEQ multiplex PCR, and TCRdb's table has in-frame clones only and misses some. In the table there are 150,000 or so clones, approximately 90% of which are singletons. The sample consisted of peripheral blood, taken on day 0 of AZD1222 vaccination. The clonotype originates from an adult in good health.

CDR3 amino acids: CASTVGDTQYF. Here the CDR3 DNA reads TGTGCCAGTACCGTCGGGGATACGCAGTATTTT. The chain recombines TRBV19 with TRBJ2-3; D is unresolved. The length of the CDR3 is 11 residues. Trimming left V 7 bases short and J 6 bases short, with 8 bases between. Per germline, CDR1 LNHDA and CDR2 SQIVND (reference sequence).